These T cell receptor beta chains were read from a single sample in a study of radiation and T cells in renal cell carcinoma. The table came from immunoSEQ multiplex PCR; TCRdb's copy has only in-frame clones and leaves some out. The data show approximately 70,000 clones, over 60% seen once. The sequences come from blood, collected from a patient whose treatment included radiotherapy and nephrectomy. The origin of the receptors is a man aged 60-69 years with renal cell carcinoma. The CDR3 runs from the conserved cysteine through the conserved F or W. Each record gives: clone size, V gene, D gene, J gene, CDR3 protein, CDR3 DNA. The D gene is left open where the match is weak. Size tells how often a clone was seen (once, few, many) or the class of an expanded clone, and some rows leave it out.

size: .
V: TRBV27
D: .
J: TRBJ2-2
CDR3: CASSLSLVTGELFF
DNA: TGTGCCAGCAGTTTATCGTTGGTAACCGGGGAGCTGTTTTTT

size: .
V: TRBV7-2
D: TRBD2
J: TRBJ2-1
CDR3: CASSLTSGGSYNEQFF
DNA: TGTGCCAGCAGCCTTACTAGCGGGGGCTCCTACAATGAGCAGTTCTTC

size: .
V: TRBV5-8
D: .
J: TRBJ2-6
CDR3: CASSGQSTSGANVLTF
DNA: TGTGCCAGCAGCGGACAGTCTACCTCTGGGGCCAACGTCCTGACTTTC

size: .
V: TRBV25-1
D: .
J: TRBJ2-1
CDR3: CASSEVGGGPYNEQFF
DNA: TGTGCCAGCAGTGAAGTTGGCGGGGGCCCTTACAATGAGCAGTTCTTC

size: .
V: TRBV30
D: TRBD2
J: TRBJ2-3
CDR3: CAWRGRAVDTQYF
DNA: TGTGCCTGGAGAGGGAGGGCCGTAGATACGCAGTATTTT

size: .
V: TRBV27
D: TRBD1
J: TRBJ2-1
CDR3: CASSFRDRFYNEQFF
DNA: TGTGCCAGCAGTTTCCGGGACAGATTTTACAATGAGCAGTTCTTC

size: once
V: TRBV11-3
D: .
J: TRBJ2-5
CDR3: CASSPVGGQGQETQYF
DNA: TGTGCCAGCAGCCCAGTAGGGGGGCAGGGCCAAGAGACCCAGTACTTC

size: .
V: TRBV30
D: .
J: TRBJ2-7
CDR3: CAWSVGGYEQYF
DNA: TGTGCCTGGAGTGTAGGGGGATACGAGCAGTACTTC

size: .
V: TRBV6-5
D: .
J: TRBJ1-4
CDR3: CASSRRGANEKLFF
DNA: TGTGCCAGCAGTCGCCGGGGAGCTAATGAAAAACTGTTTTTT

size: .
V: TRBV29-1
D: .
J: TRBJ2-5
CDR3: CSVGLASVGGTQYF
DNA: TGCAGCGTCGGACTGGCGTCAGTAGGGGGGACCCAGTACTTC

size: .
V: TRBV4-2
D: TRBD2
J: TRBJ2-5
CDR3: CASSLGLAGGPRQETQYF
DNA: TGTGCCAGCAGCCTCGGACTAGCGGGAGGGCCGCGGCAAGAGACCCAGTACTTC

size: .
V: TRBV4-3
D: TRBD2
J: TRBJ2-7
CDR3: CASSQDLAGGQDEQYF
DNA: TGCGCCAGCAGCCAAGACCTAGCGGGGGGTCAGGACGAGCAGTACTTC

size: .
V: TRBV12-5
D: .
J: TRBJ2-2
CDR3: CASGPWGGELFF
DNA: TGTGCTAGTGGTCCGTGGGGCGGGGAGCTGTTTTTT

size: .
V: TRBV5-1
D: TRBD2
J: TRBJ2-5
CDR3: CASSLEAGGSPETQYF
DNA: TGCGCCAGCAGCTTGGAGGCCGGCGGGAGCCCAGAGACCCAGTACTTC

size: .
V: TRBV7-8
D: .
J: TRBJ1-1
CDR3: CASSSRWGGNTEAFF
DNA: TGTGCCAGCAGCTCCCGCTGGGGGGGGAACACTGAAGCTTTCTTT

size: few
V: TRBV10-2
D: .
J: TRBJ1-1
CDR3: CASRTGEGWTEAFF
DNA: TGCGCCAGCAGGACGGGAGAGGGGTGGACTGAAGCTTTCTTT

size: .
V: TRBV5-8
D: .
J: TRBJ2-5
CDR3: CASSFRLEVLLGQETQYF
DNA: TGTGCCAGCAGCTTTCGGTTGGAGGTTTTGTTGGGTCAAGAGACCCAGTACTTC

size: .
V: TRBV19
D: .
J: TRBJ1-3
CDR3: CASSIGALGNTIYF
DNA: TGTGCCAGTAGTATAGGAGCTCTTGGAAACACCATATATTTT

size: .
V: TRBV4-1
D: .
J: TRBJ2-1
CDR3: CASSQALSVPRGEQFF
DNA: TGCGCCAGCAGCCAGGCCTTATCGGTCCCGAGGGGTGAGCAGTTCTTC

size: .
V: TRBV5-6
D: .
J: TRBJ1-4
CDR3: CASSLVGDHEKLFF
DNA: TGTGCCAGCAGCTTGGTGGGAGATCATGAAAAACTGTTTTTT

size: .
V: TRBV5-1
D: TRBD2
J: TRBJ2-3
CDR3: CASSALAGGTLRTDTQYF
DNA: TGCGCCAGCAGCGCCCTAGCGGGAGGGACCTTACGCACAGATACGCAGTATTTT

size: .
V: TRBV7-9
D: .
J: TRBJ2-3
CDR3: CASARRRIATTDTQYF
DNA: TGTGCCAGCGCGAGACGGCGGATCGCCACAACAGATACGCAGTATTTT

size: .
V: TRBV11-3
D: .
J: TRBJ1-1
CDR3: CASSLLSSGGTEAFF
DNA: TGTGCCAGCAGCTTACTTTCCAGTGGGGGCACTGAAGCTTTCTTT

size: .
V: TRBV19
D: .
J: TRBJ2-6
CDR3: CASSPPPGRTVGGANVLTF
DNA: TGTGCCAGTAGCCCCCCCCCAGGCAGGACCGTGGGAGGGGCCAACGTCCTGACTTTC

size: few
V: TRBV7-9
D: TRBD2
J: TRBJ2-5
CDR3: CASSLTSASKGTQYF
DNA: TGTGCCAGCAGCTTAACTAGCGCCTCCAAGGGGACCCAGTACTTC

size: .
V: TRBV14
D: .
J: TRBJ2-2
CDR3: CASSQDRRTGELFF
DNA: TGTGCCAGCAGCCAAGATCGGCGGACCGGGGAGCTGTTTTTT

size: .
V: TRBV2
D: TRBD1
J: TRBJ1-1
CDR3: CASSETGAGYTEAFF
DNA: TGTGCCAGCAGTGAGACAGGGGCAGGGTACACTGAAGCTTTCTTT

size: once
V: TRBV11-3
D: TRBD1
J: TRBJ1-2
CDR3: CASSLDRDRGSGYTF
DNA: TGTGCCAGCAGCTTAGATCGGGACAGAGGTAGTGGCTACACCTTC

size: .
V: TRBV30
D: .
J: TRBJ1-1
CDR3: CAWSEGGGTEAFF
DNA: TGTGCCTGGAGCGAAGGGGGGGGCACTGAAGCTTTCTTT